This note documents a single T cell receptor (beta chain) sequence. Which antigen it targets is not known. No clone much larger than this one lies a single base away; base qualities are absent. Healthy HIV-negative adults with no recently reported acute infections or vaccinations were included as donors. Only Caucasian adults living in Nashville, Tennessee, USA were represented among the donors. CD4+ T cells were enriched by magnetic negative selection; naive cells were then positively selected on CD45RA, and the negative fraction formed the memory subset. After blood collection by leukapheresis, PBMCs were isolated using Ficoll-Histopaque density gradient centrifugation and then cryopreserved in the vapor phase of liquid nitrogen. Analytical flow cytometry was used to check the purity and quantity of each magnetically sorted T cell population. Genomic DNA was isolated from every sorted fraction and measured by UV absorbance on a Nanodrop 2000c.

Using the deep immunoSEQ assay, TCR CDR3 regions were amplified from genomic DNA by multiplex PCR. Extracted genomic DNA from each cell subset was spread evenly across all wells of several immunoSEQ 96-well plates, with each plate serving as a replicate. Each replicate PCR for sorted subsets received 200 ng genomic DNA, equal to roughly 30,000 T cell genomes. Purified libraries were quantified with a Qubit 3.0 fluorometer, sized on a Bioanalyzer 2100, and re-quantified with the KAPA Library Quantification kit. Each immunoSEQ 96-well plate was sequenced on its own single-read 150-cycle Illumina NextSeq 550 flow cell. Per the source publication's procedure: Because the immunoSEQ output held only junctional sequences and lacked quality scores, the filtering could not match the filtering applied to full-length reads. Sequences were annotated with PyIR, a Python wrapper for IgBLAST v1.9, using IMGT germline references to assign V/J genes and CDR3. Reads were filtered out if the reads had weak V/J assignments (E-value above 1e-6), no CDR3, stop codons, out-of-frame junctions, or ambiguous translated residues. V3J clonotypes were defined as sequences sharing the same inferred V gene, J gene, and CDR3 amino acid sequence. Percentage overlap between repertoires was computed as shared unique clonotypes divided by the size of the smaller repertoire. Repertoire richness was assessed with RTK rarefaction, the Chao1 estimator, and Recon v2.1 estimates of unobserved clonotypes. OLGA was used to compute generation probabilities for all TCRbeta clonotypes that the gDNA method yielded from a handful of donors. TCRdb obtained this table from immuneACCESS and retained in-frame rearrangements with V and J assigned. These tables miss some clones; where compared with another copy, unresolved V genes account for less than half of the shortfall, and the remainder is unexplained. That table gives V, J and clone size, and the DNA gave D and trimming. The sample has about 2 million clones on record, 85% to 95% of them singletons. Roughly 0.13% of the sample goes to the ten largest clones.

This entry belongs to a study of shared clonotypes between healthy human individuals (dated by TCRdb to 2019 to 2021). About the full investigation: The cohort comprised a couple of women and three men aged 18 to 49 years. Different laboratories and diverse techniques were used to prepare libraries and sequence TCR repertoires, to increase sequencing depth and limit assay-specific biases. For each donor, CD4 naive and CD4 memory were each run on three plates, CD8 naive on two plates, and CD8 memory on one plate. Leukapheresis yielded between about 0.8 and 8.9 billion PBMCs per donor. Blood TCR repertoires of about 5 healthy adults were deeply sequenced to estimate repertoire size and the extent of clonotype sharing between individuals.

V and J are truncated by 2 bases and 0 bases respectively, leaving an intervening sequence of 14 bases. CDR1 and CDR2, per the germline V gene, are MNHNS and SASEGT. The CDR3, from cysteine to phenylalanine, totals 17 residues. Solely the CDR3 DNA is kept, with 51 bases framed from the first base. Overall results and qualifications from the work: Pairwise subsampling indicated that sequencing depth was expected to affect the degree of clonotype sharing among donors. Even with the large sequencing depth, rarefaction of the sorted-subset datasets indicated that sequencing was incomplete. Approximately 4.8% of naive CD4, 3.5% of naive CD8, roughly 2.5% of memory CD4, and 0.35% to 0.5% of memory CD8 clonotypes were shared across several donors. Sampling was limited to blood, and TCR repertoires in tissue likely differ from TCR repertoires in blood. Because the study included only a small number of donors, the genetic and exposure-history diversity represented was limited. Larger estimated clonotype richness was generally found for naive subsets than for memory subsets. Compared with non-shared clonotypes, the clonotypes found in all four sorted-subset donors had higher generation probabilities.

The chain uses TRBV6-1 and TRBJ2-1; no D gene call is confident. The clonotype was recovered from a man younger than 30 in good health. The sequencing sample was made of naive CD4+ T cells sorted from blood. The cell subset or site label, as the study defines it: CD45RA+ positively selected. The encoded CDR3 is CASSEKAAESSYNEQFF. In nucleotides, the sequence is TGTGCCAGCAGTGAAAAGGCGGCGGAGAGCTCCTACAATGAGCAGTTCTTC.